This is a list of T cell receptor beta chains from one sample in a study of CD8 T cells in ankylosing spondylitis. TCRdb analysed the 5' RACE reads with MiXCR anew, one entry per CDR3 protein. Here the sample spans roughly 180,000 distinct CDR3 sequences, 9.8% being singletons. The sequenced material came from blood, either unsorted or a sorted T cell fraction (not recorded which). The receptors originated from a female donor with ankylosing spondylitis or in good health (not recorded which). Each CDR3 is given with its conserved first and last residue. The D gene is left open where the match is weak. Rows may omit the clone size; those that give it use once, few, many or a size class.

j_call: TRBJ2-7; clone_size: few; v_call: TRBV28; d_call: .; cdr3_nt: TGTGCCAGCAGCTTCAGGGACCCACCCTACGAGCAGTACTTC; cdr3_aa: CASSFRDPPYEQYF
j_call: TRBJ1-4; clone_size: .; v_call: TRBV25-1; d_call: TRBD1; cdr3_nt: TGTGCCAGCAGCCAGGGGACAGCTGAAAAACTGTTTTTT; cdr3_aa: CASSQGTAEKLFF
j_call: TRBJ2-5; clone_size: many; v_call: TRBV5-6; d_call: TRBD2; cdr3_nt: TGTGCCAGCAGCTCAACCATGGGACTAGCGGGAGGGCCGGGAGAGACCCAGTACTTC; cdr3_aa: CASSSTMGLAGGPGETQYF
j_call: TRBJ1-1; clone_size: few; v_call: TRBV7-9; d_call: .; cdr3_nt: TGTGCCAGCAGTGCCGTCCGGGGAGGCACTGAAGCTTTCTTT; cdr3_aa: CASSAVRGGTEAFF
j_call: TRBJ1-1; clone_size: .; v_call: TRBV30; d_call: .; cdr3_nt: TGTGCCTGGAGTGTCGGGAGGAACACTGAAGCTTTCTTT; cdr3_aa: CAWSVGRNTEAFF
j_call: TRBJ2-1; clone_size: few; v_call: TRBV15; d_call: .; cdr3_nt: TGTGCCACCAGCAGCCGGGGAGGTACCTACAATGAGCAGTTCTTC; cdr3_aa: CATSSRGGTYNEQFF
j_call: TRBJ1-1; clone_size: .; v_call: TRBV27; d_call: TRBD1; cdr3_nt: TGTGCCAGCAGTTTATCGGGGGGGACAGGGAACACTGAAGCTTTCTTT; cdr3_aa: CASSLSGGTGNTEAFF
j_call: TRBJ1-2; clone_size: few; v_call: TRBV3-1; d_call: .; cdr3_nt: TGTGCCAGCAGCCAGCAGGGACACTCGGGTAGCTACACCTTC; cdr3_aa: CASSQQGHSGSYTF
j_call: TRBJ2-1; clone_size: many; v_call: TRBV5-1; d_call: TRBD2; cdr3_nt: TGCGCCAGCAGCTTGGGACTAGCGGGGGAGCCCTACAATGAGCAGTTCTTC; cdr3_aa: CASSLGLAGEPYNEQFF
j_call: TRBJ2-2; clone_size: few; v_call: TRBV10-3; d_call: TRBD1; cdr3_nt: TGTGCCGCCCAGGGGGCCCCCGGGGAGCTGTTTTTT; cdr3_aa: CAAQGAPGELFF
j_call: TRBJ1-1; clone_size: few; v_call: TRBV4-3; d_call: .; cdr3_nt: TGCGCCAGCAGCCAAGACCCCCGGGGCACTGAAGCTTTCTTT; cdr3_aa: CASSQDPRGTEAFF
j_call: TRBJ2-7; clone_size: few; v_call: TRBV4-3; d_call: TRBD2; cdr3_nt: TGCGCCAGCAGCCAAGATAGCGGGACCTCCTACGAGCAGTACTTC; cdr3_aa: CASSQDSGTSYEQYF
j_call: TRBJ2-3; clone_size: many; v_call: TRBV7-2; d_call: TRBD2; cdr3_nt: TGTGCCAGCTCCGGACTAGCGGGAGGGCCGGGAGATACGCAGTATTTT; cdr3_aa: CASSGLAGGPGDTQYF
j_call: TRBJ2-3; clone_size: few; v_call: TRBV4-3; d_call: TRBD2; cdr3_nt: TGCGCCAGCAGCCAACATCCTAGCGGGAGTGGGGATACGCAGTATTTT; cdr3_aa: CASSQHPSGSGDTQYF
j_call: TRBJ1-5; clone_size: few; v_call: TRBV28; d_call: .; cdr3_nt: TGTGCCAGCAGTTGGAGGGAGCTTGGCAATCAGCCCCAGCATTTT; cdr3_aa: CASSWRELGNQPQHF
j_call: TRBJ2-3; clone_size: few; v_call: TRBV21-1; d_call: .; cdr3_nt: TGTGCCAGCAGCAAAGGGTCGTATTTT; cdr3_aa: CASSKGSYF
j_call: TRBJ2-7; clone_size: .; v_call: TRBV5-6; d_call: .; cdr3_nt: TGTGCCAGCAGCCGGGACAACTCCTACGAGCAGTACTTC; cdr3_aa: CASSRDNSYEQYF
j_call: TRBJ2-7; clone_size: .; v_call: TRBV2; d_call: TRBD1; cdr3_nt: TGTGCCAGCAGTGACCGGGACAGGGACTACGAGCAGTACTTC; cdr3_aa: CASSDRDRDYEQYF
j_call: TRBJ2-1; clone_size: many; v_call: TRBV7-6; d_call: .; cdr3_nt: TGTGCCAGCAGCTTAGTTGGGGGAAATGAGCAGTTCTTC; cdr3_aa: CASSLVGGNEQFF
j_call: TRBJ2-7; clone_size: once; v_call: TRBV13; d_call: TRBD2; cdr3_nt: TGTGCCAGCAGTTTAGGCCCGGGACTATTACACGAGCAGTACTTC; cdr3_aa: CASSLGPGLLHEQYF
j_call: TRBJ2-1; clone_size: .; v_call: TRBV19; d_call: .; cdr3_nt: TGTGCCAGTAGTATAGGCCTACACGAGCAGTTCTTC; cdr3_aa: CASSIGLHEQFF
j_call: TRBJ1-1; clone_size: many; v_call: TRBV30; d_call: .; cdr3_nt: TGTGCCTGGAATCTAGAAGGGGCGAACACTGAAGCTTTCTTT; cdr3_aa: CAWNLEGANTEAFF
j_call: TRBJ2-7; clone_size: few; v_call: TRBV4-3; d_call: TRBD2; cdr3_nt: TGCGCCAGCAGCCAATGGACTACTAGCGGGATTAACAACGAGCAGTACTTC; cdr3_aa: CASSQWTTSGINNEQYF
j_call: TRBJ2-3; clone_size: many; v_call: TRBV2; d_call: .; cdr3_nt: TGTGCCAGCAGTGAACCCGCCGGAGTCCCTGCGGGAGATACGCAGTATTTT; cdr3_aa: CASSEPAGVPAGDTQYF
j_call: TRBJ2-7; clone_size: .; v_call: TRBV4-3; d_call: .; cdr3_nt: TGCGCCAGCGGCTACACCGGGGGAGGCGAGCAGTACTTC; cdr3_aa: CASGYTGGGEQYF
j_call: TRBJ2-1; clone_size: .; v_call: TRBV5-4; d_call: TRBD2; cdr3_nt: TGTGCCAGCAGCTTGCGTGTCGGGAGGGCTTCCTACAATGAGCAGTTCTTC; cdr3_aa: CASSLRVGRASYNEQFF
j_call: TRBJ2-1; clone_size: few; v_call: TRBV12-3/TRBV12-4; d_call: TRBD2; cdr3_nt: TGTGCCAGCCGGACTAGCGTCCTCAATGAGCAGTTCTTC; cdr3_aa: CASRTSVLNEQFF
j_call: TRBJ2-7; clone_size: .; v_call: TRBV10-2; d_call: .; cdr3_nt: TGCGCCAGCAGCATAGGGGATAACTCCTACGAGCAGTACTTC; cdr3_aa: CASSIGDNSYEQYF
j_call: TRBJ2-1; clone_size: .; v_call: TRBV5-6; d_call: TRBD2; cdr3_nt: TGTGCCAGCAGCTTTCTAGCGGGAGGGCCGAGTGAGCAGTTCTTC; cdr3_aa: CASSFLAGGPSEQFF
j_call: TRBJ2-7; clone_size: .; v_call: TRBV27; d_call: .; cdr3_nt: TGTGCCAGCAGTTTAAAGGGTTACGCGTCCTACGAGCAGTACTTC; cdr3_aa: CASSLKGYASYEQYF
j_call: TRBJ2-5; clone_size: .; v_call: TRBV6-5; d_call: .; cdr3_nt: TGTGCCAGCAGTTATTATGCAGGGCTCCAAGAGACCCAGTACTTC; cdr3_aa: CASSYYAGLQETQYF
j_call: TRBJ2-1; clone_size: few; v_call: TRBV27; d_call: TRBD2; cdr3_nt: TGTGCCAGCAATACTGCGGGAGGCGCCGGGGGTGAGCAGTTCTTC; cdr3_aa: CASNTAGGAGGEQFF
j_call: TRBJ1-5; clone_size: .; v_call: TRBV9; d_call: .; cdr3_nt: TGTGCCAGCAGCCCCGAGGGTTATAGCAATCAGCCCCAGCATTTT; cdr3_aa: CASSPEGYSNQPQHF
j_call: TRBJ2-7; clone_size: many; v_call: TRBV6-5; d_call: .; cdr3_nt: TGTGCCAGCAGTTCGAACCCAGATGCCTACGAGCAGTACTTC; cdr3_aa: CASSSNPDAYEQYF
j_call: TRBJ2-7; clone_size: few; v_call: TRBV27; d_call: TRBD2; cdr3_nt: TGTGCCAGCAGTTTAGAGACTAGCGGGAGCAGCAACGAGCAGTACTTC; cdr3_aa: CASSLETSGSSNEQYF
j_call: TRBJ2-1; clone_size: few; v_call: TRBV27; d_call: TRBD2; cdr3_nt: TGTGCCAGCAGTTTAGCGCAGGACGGGAGGAATGAGCAGTTCTTC; cdr3_aa: CASSLAQDGRNEQFF
j_call: TRBJ2-7; clone_size: many; v_call: TRBV11-2; d_call: .; cdr3_nt: TGTGCCAGCAGCTCCCTTTCCGAGCAGTACTTC; cdr3_aa: CASSSLSEQYF